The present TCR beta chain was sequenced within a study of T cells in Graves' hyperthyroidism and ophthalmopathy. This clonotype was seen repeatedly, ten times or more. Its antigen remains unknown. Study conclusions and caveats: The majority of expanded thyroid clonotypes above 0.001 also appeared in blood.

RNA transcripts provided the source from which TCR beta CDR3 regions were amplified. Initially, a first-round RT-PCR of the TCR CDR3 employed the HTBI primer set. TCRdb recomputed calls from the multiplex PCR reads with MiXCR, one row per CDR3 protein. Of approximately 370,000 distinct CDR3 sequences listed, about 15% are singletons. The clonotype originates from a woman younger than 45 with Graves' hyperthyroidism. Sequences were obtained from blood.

CDR3 DNA: TGTGCCAGCAGTTACTCGCTCAGGGTGGGGACGTACAATGAGCAGTTCTTC. Protein: CASSYSLRVGTYNEQFF. This chain links TRBV6-6 with TRBJ2-1, with D perhaps matching TRBD1 or TRBD2 (5 bases each). V was cut by 0 bases and J by 4 bases, with 16 bases left in between. Looked up from germline, CDR1 is MNHNY and CDR2 is SVGAGI (reference sequence). The CDR3 is 17 residues long.